This T cell receptor (beta chain) was profiled in a study of blood T cell repertoires in COVID-19. About the research overall: The United States, Italy and Spain supplied acute and convalescent COVID-19 samples.

CDR1 and CDR2 (germline): MGHDK, SYGVNS. This CDR3 is built from 15 residues. V dropped 5 bases and J dropped 3 bases, with 16 bases sitting between them. Authors' analysis steps: Reference gene primer amplification in the assay estimated nucleated cell counts. Using immunoSEQ multiplex PCR, the repertoire was profiled, and TCRdb retains in-frame clones only, with some absent. That table supplies the V and J calls and clone size; D and trimming were determined from the DNA. The sample shows about 300,000 clones, around nine tenths of them seen only once. Participants' reported clinical history set cohort assignment.

Specimen: PBMCs or T cells enriched from blood (not recorded which). This sequence was found in a woman aged 45-60 years who had been exposed to COVID-19. The chain links TRBV25-1 to TRBJ1-1; the D gene is possibly TRBD1 (6 bases). The CDR3 DNA reads TGTGCCAGCAGTCACACCCGAGGGGGGGACACTGAAGCTTTCTTT. Its translation: CASSHTRGGDTEAFF.